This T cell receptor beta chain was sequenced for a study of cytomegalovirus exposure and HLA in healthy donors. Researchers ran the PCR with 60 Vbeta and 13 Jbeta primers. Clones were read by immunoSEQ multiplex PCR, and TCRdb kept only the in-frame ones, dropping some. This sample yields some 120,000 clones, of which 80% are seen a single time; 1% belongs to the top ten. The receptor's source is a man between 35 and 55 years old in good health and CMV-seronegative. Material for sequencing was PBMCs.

The CDR3 reads CASSYRSFNEQFF. The DNA of the CDR3 is TGTGCCAGCAGCTACAGGAGTTTCAATGAGCAGTTCTTC. The gene calls are TRBV5-4 and TRBJ2-1; D perhaps matches TRBD1 (5 bases). CDR3 length: 13 residues. The V gene lost 3 bases and the J gene lost 6 bases, with 10 bases spanning the gap. The germline V gene has CDR1 SGHNT and CDR2 YYREEE (reference sequence).